This TCR beta chain was sequenced during a study of cytomegalovirus exposure and HLA in healthy donors (dated by TCRdb to 2017 to 2019). Regarding the complete study: An earlier analysis of some 620 of the donors reported 250 to 350 Gb of sequence data and around 120 million unique TCR beta sequences obtained from around 190 million T cells. Several DR-DQ haplotypes were treated as single units for association and clustering because of strong linkage in the cohort. All discovery cohort repertoires had been generated using a single sequencing platform. Among the roughly 390 genotyped donors, roughly 80% belonged to the genetic ancestry cluster associated with self-reported Caucasian donors. The study aimed to test whether signatures of past pathogen exposure could be identified by cataloging public T cell receptors. The number of donors typed differed by locus, with 629-630 for A, B, C, DRB1 and DQB1, around 500 for DQA1, some 570 for DPA1, and around 430 for DPB1. In the later analysis, no new phenotypic data were used to find candidate immune exposures; instead, reliance was placed on TCR beta sequences and their occurrence across donors. Across approximately 400 genotyped donors of the cohort, an average of roughly 200,000 unique TCR beta nucleotide sequences per donor were sequenced, and approximately 17% of those sequences were non-productive. The T cell repertoires of roughly 660 subjects were profiled by immunosequencing and related to cytomegalovirus serostatus. Approximately 310 gigabases of sequencing data and approximately 91 million unique TCR sequences made up an early release that covered roughly 670 HLA-typed donors. The study combined high-throughput TCR immunosequencing, statistical association of individual TCRs with disease status, and machine learning to predict cytomegalovirus infection status. A later analysis re-examined previously published TCR beta repertoires from roughly 720 donors and added high-resolution HLA genotyping to investigate patterns of TCR occurrence. A later genetic analysis used genome-wide SNP genotypes for about 65% of the roughly 670 donors, treating that subset as a discovery cohort. Donor age, sex, ethnicity and CMV serostatus were compiled together with the repertoire data. Class I and class II HLA loci were covered by the typing at four-digit resolution. Besides the first cohort of roughly 700 subjects, a separate validation cohort made up of some 110 different subjects was used. To decide whether each TCR beta V gene segment behaved as functional or pseudogenic, an earlier analysis of approximately 600 of the donors relied on high-throughput TCR beta sequencing. Beyond this particular receptor, the publication reports: A later genetic analysis reported fewer N-insertions in productive TCRs among donors in an Asian-associated ancestry cluster than the approximately 670-donor mean. The study gave a list of some 150 TCR beta chains associated with cytomegalovirus. In a later analysis, TCR association rates were found to vary across HLA loci, with the most associated TCRs seen for DRB1 alleles and the fewest for HLA-C alleles. A further reported finding was that TCR beta sequences accurately predicted the HLA-A and HLA-B alleles for most subjects in the first cohort. An earlier analysis of approximately 530 of the donors showed that most TCR beta V segments appeared in productive rearrangements either about 90% or about 30% of the time, which broadly matched IMGT annotations. Linkage disequilibrium might explain the correlated functional status among segregating V segments, but an unknown experimental factor could not be excluded. CMV serostatus was the only immune exposure information available for the cohort. A later analysis found that HLA-associated TCR beta chains were more clonally expanded and had lower generation probabilities than equally common non-associated chains. Strong co-occurrence of HLA alleles, especially DR and DQ, made assigning TCR associations to individual alleles difficult. Most TCR sequences were observed very rarely across donors, whereas some public TCRs were present in many individuals. The sequencing pipeline was judged likely to have produced a cluster of highly shared sequence variants as a technical artifact. Some IMGT-functional V segments, including TRBV6-2 and TRBV6-3, could not be distinguished by the 87-base-pair reads and were therefore excluded. The authors suggested that the approach could potentially be generalized to other disease states and immunological phenotypes. Several of the top co-occurrence clusters appeared to be linked to parvovirus B19, influenza, CMV and Epstein-Barr virus, according to a later analysis. Most CMV-associated TCR beta chains appeared to be HLA-restricted in a later analysis, and the HLA associations seemed to be driven largely by CMV exposure. Because counts were too low, roughly 16 rarely observed V segments, including chromosome 9 orphons, were excluded from the earlier analysis of some 590 of the donors. In a later analysis, 15,000 to 20,000 TCR beta sequences were associated with specific HLA alleles at a false discovery rate of 0.05. In both the original and validation cohorts, the classifier was reported to diagnose cytomegalovirus status with high specificity and sensitivity. HLA typing was unavailable for some donors at each locus, so association tests used only the typed subset. Roughly uniform sequencing depth across donors was assumed in presence/absence analyses, although this assumption may not hold. In this cohort, only TCR beta chains were sequenced, and detectable features were limited by the absence of alpha or paired-chain data. V-gene and J-gene trimming of TCR beta chains was associated with a missense DCLRE1C variant in a later genetic analysis, and the association was replicated in an independent cohort. A few of the identified cytomegalovirus-associated TCR beta chains were confirmed in vitro to be specific for cytomegalovirus antigens.

The cohort was made up of 500 to 800 healthy bone marrow donors. At the time of sampling, every cohort member was nominally healthy, though immune exposures that went unrecorded were likely present. The donor was CMV seronegative and belonged to the group of 350 to 400 seronegative cohort members. Every donor gave a peripheral blood sample, and the peripheral blood mononuclear cells from that sample were used for TCR beta sequencing. The Qiagen DNeasy Blood Extraction Kit was used to extract genomic DNA from the blood cell samples. Trimming removed 5 bases from V and 5 bases from J, leaving 19 bases between the germline ends. The cysteine opens and the phenylalanine closes a CDR3 of 16 amino acids. Here the CDR3 DNA is all that survives: 48 bases in frame from base 1. The germline V gene (reference sequence) specifies MNHEY as CDR1 and SMNVEV as CDR2. Libraries were built with the immunoSEQ multiplex PCR assay. For the multiplex PCR, a mixture combining 60 forward primers for TCR Vbeta segments and 13 reverse primers for TCR Jbeta segments was used. A multiplex PCR assay on genomic DNA amplified the CDR3 region of rearranged TCR beta genes. On the Illumina HiSeq System, the amplified TCR beta libraries were sequenced as 87-base-pair reads. Concerning the study's data processing: A later analysis counted about 80 million unique TCR beta chains across the 650 to 800 repertoires, and around 9.9 million of these chains were shared by at least two donors. Raw reads were error-corrected and collapsed into unique sequences by a nearest-neighbor algorithm in which closely related sequences were merged to remove PCR and sequencing errors. CDR3 sequences were aligned to IMGT reference sequences to assign V, D and J gene segments. For a sequence to be retained, a match of at least six nucleotides was required to both a V gene segment and a J gene segment. A rearrangement counted as productive if the CDR3 had no stop codons and remained in frame with V and J, and every other rearrangement counted as non-productive. CDR3 was defined according to IMGT convention as the region running from the second conserved V-encoded cysteine to the conserved J-encoded phenylalanine. The earlier analysis of a few hundred of the donors excluded sequences that lacked an unambiguous match to a single V gene segment. An earlier analysis of approximately 590 of the donors called V segments functional above 56.7% productive rearrangements and segregating when the between-donor standard deviation exceeded 5%. To diagnose cytomegalovirus status from the catalog of TCR beta chain sequences, a statistical classification framework was built. V and J gene assignment, in a later analysis, came from comparing TCR nucleotide sequences with IMGT/GENE-DB human TR gene sequences. The TCRdist pipeline was used in a later analysis to assign CDR3 sequences and most-parsimonious VDJ recombination scenarios. A later analysis defined each TCR beta chain by its CDR3 amino acid sequence plus V-gene family, and excluded reads lacking a unique V-gene family. In a later analysis, approximately 640 highly shared, low-generation-probability nucleotide sequences were removed to address suspected cross-contamination and a sequencing artifact. A later analysis calculated a clonal expansion index for each public chain from normalized within-repertoire ranks of inferred template counts. In a later analysis, generation probabilities were computed with a VDJ recombination model fitted to out-of-frame rearrangements, and the resulting probabilities were checked against IGoR. Hypergeometric tests were used in a later analysis to score TCR-TCR, TCR-HLA and TCR-CMV co-occurrence, with a repertoire-size bias correction applied to the TCR pairs. To estimate false discovery rates, a later analysis permuted the HLA or CMV assignments 20 times. In a later analysis, co-occurring TCRs were grouped using DBSCAN, and TCRdist sequence similarity was added for clustering within HLA-allele-positive subsets. Co-occurrence clustering excluded repertoires with fewer than 30,000 or more than 120,000 public chains, plus five with anomalous nucleotide sharing. In its TCRdb copy, this immuneACCESS table keeps in-frame sequences only and misses some clones. Where compared with another copy, unresolved V genes explain less than half of these, and the others have no known cause. V, J and clone size reflect that table, while D and trimming were determined from the DNA. For this sample there are roughly 45,000 clones; roughly 80% appear just once. The ten most abundant clones make up more than 1.2% of the sample.

Regarding this clone: The antigen this receptor binds is unknown. No per-base quality is available; no much larger clone lies one base away.

This TCR derives from a man aged 30-40 years in good health and CMV-seronegative. What was sequenced was PBMCs. Recombination connected TRBV27 to TRBJ2-1; the best D guess is TRBD2, with 6 bases matching. The nucleotides are TGTGCCAGCAGTGCGCTTATCGGGAGTGGGCACAATGAGCAGTTCTTC. It specifies CASSALIGSGHNEQFF.